The entry below gives a single TCR beta chain sequence along with its context. Measured with immunoSEQ multiplex PCR; TCRdb has only the in-frame clones, and not every one. Among about 590 clones listed, around 87% were seen once. The data were taken from a study of brain metastases from non-small cell lung cancer. The CDR3 is made up of 10 amino acids. This chain links TRBV21-1 with TRBJ2-7; the table's D gene call, TRBD2, was not cross checked with the DNA. TRBV21-1 is listed as a pseudogene. The TCR sequence derives from a donor at least 40 years old with non-small cell lung cancer. What was sequenced was tumor-adjacent normal tissue. For the CDR3, the DNA is TGTGCCAGCTTCTTCCCCGAGCAGTACTTC. Residues: CASFFPEQYF.